This TCR beta chain was recorded in a study of tumor-infiltrating lymphocytes in localized non-small cell lung cancer. Produced via immunoSEQ multiplex PCR; TCRdb's table is partial and in-frame only. The sample records 6,400 or so clones, around 73% being singletons. This CDR3 has 15 amino acids. Trimming shortened V by 1 base and J by 3 bases, and 12 bases separated the two germline ends. CDR1 is LNHDA, CDR2 SQIVND, per germline (reference sequence). This clone was seen just once. The TCR was taken from a human donor with non-small cell lung cancer. J is TRBJ1-2 and V is TRBV19; no firm D call. Material: lung tumor tissue. CDR3 region: CASSIVTGGDYGYTF. CDR3 bases: TGTGCCAGTAGTATAGTAACGGGCGGCGACTATGGCTACACCTTC.